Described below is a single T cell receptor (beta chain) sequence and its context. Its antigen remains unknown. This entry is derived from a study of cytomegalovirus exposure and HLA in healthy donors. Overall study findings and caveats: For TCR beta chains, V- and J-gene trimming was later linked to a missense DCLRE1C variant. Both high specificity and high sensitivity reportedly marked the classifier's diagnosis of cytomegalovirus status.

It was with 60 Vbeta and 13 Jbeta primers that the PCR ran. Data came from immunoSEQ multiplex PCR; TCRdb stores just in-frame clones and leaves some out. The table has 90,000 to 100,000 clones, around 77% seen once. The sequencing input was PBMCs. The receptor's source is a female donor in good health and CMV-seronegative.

CDR3 region: CATRPGGSEKLFF. In nucleotides, the CDR3 is TGTGCCACTCGACCAGGGGGAAGTGAAAAACTGTTTTTT. This rearrangement joins TRBV28 to TRBJ1-4; 7 bases line up with TRBD1. J lost 7 bases, V lost 10 bases, and 9 bases had no gene match. Germline CDR1 is MDHEN and CDR2 is SYDVKM. This CDR3 comprises 13 residues.